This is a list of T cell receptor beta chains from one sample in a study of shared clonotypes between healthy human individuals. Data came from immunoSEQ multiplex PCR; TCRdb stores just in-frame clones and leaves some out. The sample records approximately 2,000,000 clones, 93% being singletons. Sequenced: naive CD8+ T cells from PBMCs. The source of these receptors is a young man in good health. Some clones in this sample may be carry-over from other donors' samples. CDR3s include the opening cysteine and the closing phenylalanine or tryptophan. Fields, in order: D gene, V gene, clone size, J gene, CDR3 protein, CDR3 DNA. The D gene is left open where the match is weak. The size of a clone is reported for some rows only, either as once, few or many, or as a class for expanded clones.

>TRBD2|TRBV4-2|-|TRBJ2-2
CASSQDPPVIAGGELGTGELFF
TGTGCCAGCAGCCAAGACCCCCCGGTGATAGCGGGAGGGGAACTGGGCACCGGGGAGCTGTTTTTT
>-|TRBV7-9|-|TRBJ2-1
CASSSPISPTRDEQFF
TGTGCCAGCAGCTCCCCGATTTCTCCTACTCGGGATGAGCAGTTCTTC
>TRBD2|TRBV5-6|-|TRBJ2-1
CASSLIREGGEQFF
TGTGCCAGCAGCTTAATACGGGAGGGGGGTGAGCAGTTCTTC
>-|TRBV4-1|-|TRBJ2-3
CASSQDIRVDTQYF
TGCGCCAGCAGCCAAGATATACGAGTAGATACGCAGTATTTT
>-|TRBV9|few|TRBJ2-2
CASSVSGASNTGELFF
TGTGCCAGCAGCGTATCGGGGGCTTCGAACACCGGGGAGCTGTTTTTT
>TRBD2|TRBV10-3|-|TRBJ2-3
CATTGLAGSEGTDTQYF
TGTGCCACCACCGGACTAGCGGGATCTGAGGGTACAGATACGCAGTATTTT
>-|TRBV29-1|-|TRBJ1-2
CSVPRGTDYTF
TGCAGCGTGCCACGAGGGACGGACTACACCTTC
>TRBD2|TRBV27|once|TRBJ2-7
CASSLPQAGESYEQYF
TGTGCCAGCAGTTTACCACAAGCGGGAGAGTCCTACGAGCAGTACTTC
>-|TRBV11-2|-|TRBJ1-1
CASSLFAGGMNTEAFF
TGTGCCAGCAGCTTATTTGCTGGGGGGATGAACACTGAAGCTTTCTTT
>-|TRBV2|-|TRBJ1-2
CASSEWIRIEGYTF
TGTGCCAGCAGTGAATGGATCCGAATTGAGGGCTACACCTTC
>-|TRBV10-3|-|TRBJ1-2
CAISESKDNNYGYTF
TGTGCCATCAGTGAGTCGAAGGACAATAACTATGGCTACACCTTC
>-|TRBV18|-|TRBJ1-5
CASSPERTAFNQPQHF
TGTGCCAGCTCACCAGAACGGACAGCCTTCAATCAGCCCCAGCATTTT
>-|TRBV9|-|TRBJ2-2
CASTRASGDGELFF
TGTGCCAGCACCCGGGCTAGTGGTGATGGGGAGCTGTTTTTT
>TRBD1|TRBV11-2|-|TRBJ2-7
CASSSRDRETYEQYF
TGTGCCAGCAGCTCAAGGGACAGGGAGACCTACGAGCAGTACTTC
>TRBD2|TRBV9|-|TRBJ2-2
CASSPPGGVGTGELFF
TGTGCCAGCAGCCCCCCGGGGGGAGTCGGTACCGGGGAGCTGTTTTTT
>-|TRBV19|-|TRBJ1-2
CASSTPEWLGVGYTF
TGTGCCAGTAGTACCCCGGAGTGGCTAGGAGTTGGCTACACCTTC
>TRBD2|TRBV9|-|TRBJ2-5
CASSVSGGAQETQYF
TGTGCCAGCAGCGTCAGCGGGGGGGCCCAAGAGACCCAGTACTTC
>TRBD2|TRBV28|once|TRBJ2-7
CASSLIHREGRVEQYF
TGTGCCAGCAGTCTCATCCACCGGGAGGGGAGAGTCGAGCAGTACTTC
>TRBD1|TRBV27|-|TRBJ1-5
CASSIQGAPNQPQHF
TGTGCCAGCAGTATACAGGGGGCCCCAAATCAGCCCCAGCATTTT
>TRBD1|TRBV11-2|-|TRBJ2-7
CASSPPGTGESGEQYF
TGTGCCAGCAGCCCACCCGGGACAGGGGAAAGTGGCGAGCAGTACTTC
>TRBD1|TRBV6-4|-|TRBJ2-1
CASSDSGTGSNEQFF
TGTGCCAGCAGTGACTCCGGGACAGGATCCAATGAGCAGTTCTTC
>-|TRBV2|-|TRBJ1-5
CASSEWLGFPSNQPQHF
TGTGCCAGCAGTGAATGGCTTGGCTTCCCATCTAATCAGCCCCAGCATTTT
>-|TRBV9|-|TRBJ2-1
CASSSSGYNEQFF
TGTGCCAGCAGCTCGAGCGGCTACAATGAGCAGTTCTTC
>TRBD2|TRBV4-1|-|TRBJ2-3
CASSGPPGLTDTQYF
TGCGCCAGCAGCGGGCCACCGGGACTAACAGATACGCAGTATTTT
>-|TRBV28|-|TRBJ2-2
CASIPGEIGTGELFF
TGTGCCAGCATCCCAGGGGAAATAGGGACCGGGGAGCTGTTTTTT
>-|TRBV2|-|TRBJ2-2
CASRDSPNTGELFF
TGTGCCAGCAGGGACAGCCCGAACACCGGGGAGCTGTTTTTT
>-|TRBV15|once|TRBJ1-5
CATSPPRWENSNQPQHF
TGTGCCACCAGCCCCCCTCGGTGGGAGAATAGCAATCAGCCCCAGCATTTT
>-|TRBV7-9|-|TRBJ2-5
CASSLSSGAPETQYF
TGTGCCAGCAGCTTATCGTCAGGGGCCCCAGAGACCCAGTACTTC
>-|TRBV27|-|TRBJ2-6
CASSLRSSSGANVLTF
TGTGCCAGCAGTTTAAGGTCTAGCTCTGGGGCCAACGTCCTGACTTTC
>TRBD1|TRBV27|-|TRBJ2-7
CASRTGAYEQYF
TGTGCCAGCAGGACAGGGGCCTACGAGCAGTACTTC
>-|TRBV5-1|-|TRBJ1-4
CASSEFGGRNEKLFF
TGCGCCAGCAGCGAATTCGGCGGACGTAATGAAAAACTGTTTTTT
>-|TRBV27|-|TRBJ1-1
CASSLSGRMNTEAFF
TGTGCCAGCAGTTTATCGGGCCGGATGAACACTGAAGCTTTCTTT
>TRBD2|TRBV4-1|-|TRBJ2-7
CASSQIGGIRYEQYF
TGCGCCAGCAGCCAAATCGGGGGGATTCGCTACGAGCAGTACTTC
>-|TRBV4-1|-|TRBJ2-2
CASSQDNVPLTGELFF
TGCGCCAGCAGCCAAGATAACGTCCCACTCACCGGGGAGCTGTTTTTT
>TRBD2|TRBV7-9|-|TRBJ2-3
CASSRTSGPGDTQYF
TGTGCCAGCAGCCGTACTAGCGGTCCTGGGGATACGCAGTATTTT
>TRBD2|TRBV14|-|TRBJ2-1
CASSQEDSGRAYNEQFF
TGTGCCAGCAGCCAAGAAGATAGCGGGAGGGCCTACAATGAGCAGTTCTTC
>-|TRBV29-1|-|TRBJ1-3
CSVEKQDYGNTIYF
TGCAGCGTTGAAAAACAGGACTATGGAAACACCATATATTTT
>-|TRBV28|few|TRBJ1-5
CASSLDSNQPQHF
TGTGCCAGCAGTCTTGATAGCAATCAGCCCCAGCATTTT
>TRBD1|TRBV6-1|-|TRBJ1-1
CASSGGGGWGEAFF
TGTGCCAGCAGTGGAGGGGGCGGATGGGGTGAAGCTTTCTTT
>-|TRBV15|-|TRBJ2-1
CATSGGRWNEQFF
TGTGCCACCAGCGGCGGTAGGTGGAATGAGCAGTTCTTC
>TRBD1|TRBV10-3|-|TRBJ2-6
CAISVRDRVSGANVLTF
TGTGCCATCAGTGTCCGGGACAGGGTCTCTGGGGCCAACGTCCTGACTTTC
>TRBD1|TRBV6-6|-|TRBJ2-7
CASSYSGTGDEQYF
TGTGCCAGCAGTTACTCGGGGACAGGGGACGAGCAGTACTTC
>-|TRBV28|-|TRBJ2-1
CASSLSGAFSEAEQFF
TGTGCCAGCAGTTTATCCGGGGCGTTTAGTGAAGCTGAGCAGTTCTTC
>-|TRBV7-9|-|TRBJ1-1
CASSLDLEGNTEAFF
TGTGCCAGCAGCTTAGATCTGGAAGGGAACACTGAAGCTTTCTTT
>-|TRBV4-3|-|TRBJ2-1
CASSQDSTPLGYNEQFF
TGCGCCAGCAGCCAAGATTCGACTCCCCTGGGCTACAATGAGCAGTTCTTC
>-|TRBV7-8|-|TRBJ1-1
CASSSPGDDTEAFF
TGTGCCAGCAGCTCCCCCGGGGACGACACTGAAGCTTTCTTT
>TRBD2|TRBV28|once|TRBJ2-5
CASSSPRDGGRIETQYF
TGTGCCAGCAGTTCCCCCAGGGATGGCGGGAGGATTGAGACCCAGTACTTC
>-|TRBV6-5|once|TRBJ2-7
CASSYSEGPYEQYF
TGTGCCAGCAGTTACTCGGAGGGGCCGTACGAGCAGTACTTC
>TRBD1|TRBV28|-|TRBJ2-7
CASSSGTGLLEQYF
TGTGCCAGCAGTTCCGGGACAGGGCTCTTAGAGCAGTACTTC
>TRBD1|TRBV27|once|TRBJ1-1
CASSFRDRNTEAFF
TGTGCCAGCAGTTTCCGGGACAGGAACACTGAAGCTTTCTTT
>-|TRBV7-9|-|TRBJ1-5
CASSGDNGANQPQHF
TGTGCCAGCAGCGGGGACAATGGGGCCAATCAGCCCCAGCATTTT
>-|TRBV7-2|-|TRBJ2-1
CASSLTTGKRNYNEQFF
TGTGCCAGCAGTCTTACTACAGGGAAGCGGAATTACAATGAGCAGTTCTTC
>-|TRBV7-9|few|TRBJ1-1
CASSGPLGAFF
TGTGCCAGCAGCGGACCACTGGGGGCTTTCTTT
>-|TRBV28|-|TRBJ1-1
CASSVSENTEAFF
TGTGCCAGCAGTGTCTCCGAGAACACTGAAGCTTTCTTT
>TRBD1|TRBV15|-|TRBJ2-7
CATSSGQGAYEQYF
TGTGCCACCAGCAGTGGACAGGGGGCCTACGAGCAGTACTTC
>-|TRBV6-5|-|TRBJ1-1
CASSYAELNTEAFF
TGTGCCAGCAGTTACGCGGAATTGAACACTGAAGCTTTCTTT
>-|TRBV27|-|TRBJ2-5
CASSLQGVSMRETQYF
TGTGCCAGCAGTTTACAAGGGGTCAGCATGAGGGAGACCCAGTACTTC
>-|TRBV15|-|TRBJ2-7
CATSRGPRDPGYEQYF
TGTGCCACCAGCAGAGGCCCGCGGGATCCTGGGTACGAGCAGTACTTC
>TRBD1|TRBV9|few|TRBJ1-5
CASSVTGSNQPQHF
TGTGCCAGCAGCGTGACAGGGAGCAATCAGCCCCAGCATTTT
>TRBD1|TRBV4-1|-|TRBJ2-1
CASSQPDRVLGNNEQFF
TGCGCCAGCAGCCAACCTGACAGGGTCCTAGGTAACAATGAGCAGTTCTTC